A single T cell receptor beta chain is shown here with its context. The sample carries other DNA sequences with the same CDR3. This specimen belongs to a study of shared clonotypes between healthy human individuals. The V end was cut by 4 bases, the J end by 5 bases, with 8 bases between. Germline V gives CDR1 SQVTM, CDR2 ANQGSEA. The CDR3 length is 12 residues. Profiled with immunoSEQ multiplex PCR; TCRdb holds only in-frame clones, not every one. Of about 1,900,000 clones in the sample, less than 95% were seen once. Naive CD8 isolation took CD45RO-negative cells positively selected for CCR7 and excluded terminally differentiated effector memory CD45RA+ cells.

The sample taken for sequencing was naive CD8+ T cells sorted from blood. The sequence came from a man younger than 35 in good health. The chain recombines TRBV29-1 with TRBJ2-2; D is unclear. The CDR3 region has the DNA TGCAGCGTTGCCCAAGGGACCGGGGAGCTGTTTTTT. Translating gives CSVAQGTGELFF.